This T cell receptor (beta chain) was captured in a study of spatial heterogeneity in lung cancer. General study findings and limits: Expanded alpha and beta TCR counts within tumors tracked tumor mutation counts.

The CDR3 is 12 amino acids. With 4 bases removed from V and 2 bases from J, the gap between germline ends came to 5 bases. Germline V CDR1 and CDR2: SGHTA, FQGNSA. The time point here: sample taken at primary tumor resection. The approximately 69 donors had untreated early-stage non-small cell lung cancer. In its sample, this clonotype ranks as medium-sized. The antigen remains undetermined. A library prepared for alpha chains yielded this beta chain as an off-target read; its size is of little meaning. TCRdb redid the calling of the 5' RACE reads with MiXCR, one entry per CDR3 protein. The repertoire holds about 7,800 distinct CDR3 sequences, about 8% seen once, with approximately 4.4% in the top ten.

The sample consisted of lung tumor tissue, taken at surgery. The clonotype was recovered from a male donor with early-stage non-small cell lung cancer. The chain combines TRBV7-2 with TRBJ1-2, with a weak D call TRBD1 (5 bases). CDR3 bases: TGTGCCAGCAGCTGGGACAACTATGGCTACACCTTC. Amino acid sequence: CASSWDNYGYTF. The complete variable domain, with remaining parts taken from reference TRBV7-2 and TRBJ1-2, reads GAGVSQSPSNKVTEKGKDVELRCDPISGHTALYWYRQSLGQGLEFLIYFQGNSAPDKSGLPSDRFSAERTGGSVSTLTIQRTQQEDSAVYLCASSWDNYGYTFGSGTRLTVV.